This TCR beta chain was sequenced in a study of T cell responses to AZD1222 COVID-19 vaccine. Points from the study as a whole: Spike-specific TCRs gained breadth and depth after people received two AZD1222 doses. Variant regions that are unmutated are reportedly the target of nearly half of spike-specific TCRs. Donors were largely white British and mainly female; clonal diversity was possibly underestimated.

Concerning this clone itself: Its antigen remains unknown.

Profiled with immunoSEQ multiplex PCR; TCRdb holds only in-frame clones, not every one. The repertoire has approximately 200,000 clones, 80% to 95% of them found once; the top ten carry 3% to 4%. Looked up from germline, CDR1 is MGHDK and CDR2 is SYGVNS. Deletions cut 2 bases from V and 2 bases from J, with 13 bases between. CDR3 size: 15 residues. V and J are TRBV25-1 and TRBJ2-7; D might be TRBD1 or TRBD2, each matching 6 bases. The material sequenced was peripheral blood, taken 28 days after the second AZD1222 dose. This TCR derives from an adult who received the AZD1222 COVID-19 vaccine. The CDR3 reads CASSEPGAVAYEQYF. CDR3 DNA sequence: TGTGCCAGCAGTGAACCGGGGGCAGTTGCCTACGAGCAGTACTTC.